These T cell receptor beta chains were read from a single sample in a study of T cell responses to AZD1222 COVID-19 vaccine. Sequencing was performed with immunoSEQ multiplex PCR; in TCRdb, only in-frame clones are kept and a portion is missing. The table shows tens of thousands of clones, with about 88% occurring only once. The specimen comprised peripheral blood, sampled on day 0 of AZD1222 vaccination. Source of these receptors: an adult in good health. CDR3s leave out the opening cysteine and the closing phenylalanine or tryptophan. Each record gives: D gene, V gene, J gene, CDR3 protein. The D gene is left open where the match is weak.

NA	TRBV30	TRBJ1-1	AWSVQASTEAF
NA	TRBV18	TRBJ1-3	ASSPTVISGNTIY
TRBD1	TRBV30	TRBJ1-6	AWSPWTGQNSPLH
TRBD1	TRBV5-1	TRBJ1-5	ASSEGTGDQPQH
NA	TRBV5-1	TRBJ2-2	ASSFSSTGELF
NA	TRBV28	TRBJ2-7	ASTGRREQY
NA	TRBV6-4	TRBJ1-2	ASSDSGVGLYT
NA	TRBV10-3	TRBJ2-3	ATVDSGSTQY
NA	TRBV27	TRBJ2-7	ASSMAGNRDKRYEQY
TRBD2	TRBV2	TRBJ2-3	ASIRGGWGTSTDTQY
NA	TRBV2	TRBJ2-2	ASSDYTGGGELF
NA	TRBV12-5	TRBJ2-3	ASGLIDTQY
NA	TRBV4-3	TRBJ2-3	ASSQDRRRDTQY
NA	TRBV24-1	TRBJ1-1	ATSDAGRTEAF
NA	TRBV30	TRBJ2-7	AWSHTGNEQY
TRBD1	TRBV12-3/TRBV12-4	TRBJ1-1	ASSLSTGVRAF
NA	TRBV7-8	TRBJ2-1	ATSQIEQF
TRBD2	TRBV11-3	TRBJ2-5	ASSRQLPGLAGADETQY
NA	TRBV6-1	TRBJ1-1	ASSDRAMNTEAF
TRBD1	TRBV25-1	TRBJ1-1	ASSDRGQGAGTEAF
NA	TRBV6-5	TRBJ2-2	ASSWYTGELF
TRBD1	TRBV5-4	TRBJ2-6	ASSGGQGLNRGANVLT
NA	TRBV6-5	TRBJ2-1	ASRSIAYSYNEQF
NA	TRBV7-9	TRBJ2-1	ASSEHEQF
NA	TRBV6-5	TRBJ1-1	ASKLLREDTEAF
NA	TRBV6-5	TRBJ2-5	ASSYSEAVGTQY
NA	TRBV11-1	TRBJ1-2	ASSLSGYGYT
NA	TRBV10-3	TRBJ2-7	AISEPGRYEQY
NA	TRBV30	TRBJ1-6	AWSGPGQNSPLH
TRBD1	TRBV4-3	TRBJ2-7	ASSLQLGQGSHEQY
NA	TRBV28	TRBJ2-4	ASSSAGTLDKNIQY
NA	TRBV7-6	TRBJ2-7	ASSALANVATAGGYEQY
NA	TRBV4-1	TRBJ2-3	ASSQGTGRESGDTQY
NA	TRBV6-1	TRBJ1-1	ASSDRVGNTEAF
TRBD2	TRBV5-4	TRBJ2-7	ASSLVAGGPYEQY
NA	TRBV5-1	TRBJ1-2	ASSFLGQDGYT
NA	TRBV25-1	TRBJ1-1	ASGPLQGQAF
TRBD1	TRBV5-6	TRBJ2-5	ASSRYSTGLETQY
NA	TRBV7-2	TRBJ2-3	ASSFGPDTQY
NA	TRBV6-5	TRBJ2-7	ASRRETYEQY
NA	TRBV7-3	TRBJ2-3	ASSLRTLSTDTQY
TRBD2	TRBV7-8	TRBJ2-1	ASSLRAGAYNEQF
NA	TRBV27	TRBJ1-2	ASHLERERDGYT
NA	TRBV6-1	TRBJ1-5	ASSERGGWGNQPQH
TRBD1	TRBV2	TRBJ1-5	ASRAETGGNQPQH
TRBD1	TRBV10-2	TRBJ1-4	ASSATGRGEKLF
NA	TRBV19	TRBJ2-7	ASSIGRKAAYEQY
TRBD2	TRBV4-2	TRBJ2-7	ASSLPGTRKEQY
TRBD2	TRBV7-2	TRBJ2-1	ASSLQLAGGSHNEQF
NA	TRBV18	TRBJ1-1	ASSPGRGEGDTEAF
TRBD2	TRBV27	TRBJ2-7	ASSSMTSGRNYEQY
NA	TRBV30	TRBJ2-5	AWGRTHQETQY
NA	TRBV19	TRBJ1-2	ASRGNWGDYGYT
NA	TRBV4-2	TRBJ1-3	ASSHPVGLSGNTIY
NA	TRBV2	TRBJ1-2	ASSVRGNGYT